These 21 T cell receptor beta chains were all obtained from the same sample, sequenced in a study of cytomegalovirus exposure and HLA in healthy donors. Use of 60 Vbeta and 13 Jbeta primers characterized the PCR. The repertoire was sequenced with immunoSEQ multiplex PCR; TCRdb's copy has only in-frame clones and lacks some. Of about 160,000 clones listed, almost 80% are singletons. The sample taken for sequencing was PBMCs. The receptors originated from a male donor in good health and CMV-seronegative.

The chain is built from TRBV2 and TRBJ1-5; 8 nucleotides line up with TRBD1. Germline V gene sequence: CDR1 SNHLY, CDR2 FYNNEI. There are 15 residues in the CDR3. Losses at the gene ends were 8 bases for V and 3 bases for J; bases not matched to a gene: 9. CDR3 DNA sequence: TGTGCCAGCGGGGCCGGACAGGGTATCAATCAGCCCCAGCATTTT. Its protein is CASGAGQGINQPQHF.

The V call is TRBV28, the J call TRBJ1-4; D remains unclear. The length of the CDR3 is 13 residues. Germline V gives CDR1 MDHEN, CDR2 SYDVKM. Between the trimmed V and J ends, which lost 5 bases and 0 bases, there was a span of 4 bases. CDR3 in amino acids: CASSPATNEKLFF. CDR3 nucleotide sequence: TGTGCCAGCAGTCCTGCAACTAATGAAAAACTGTTTTTT.

The V gene is TRBV5-1, the J gene TRBJ2-5; 7 positions agree with TRBD2. Trimming cost V 4 bases and J 5 bases; bases outside gene matches: 8. CDR1 is SGHRS and CDR2 is YFSETQ in the germline V gene. The CDR3 length is 14 residues. In DNA form, the CDR3 reads TGCGCCAGCAGCGTCGGGACCGGGGGGGAGACCCAGTACTTC. It yields the protein CASSVGTGGETQYF. The whole variable domain, filled in from reference TRBV5-1 and TRBJ2-5, reads KAGVTQTPRYLIKTRGQQVTLSCSPISGHRSVSWYQQTPGQGLQFLFEYFSETQRNKGNFPGRFSGRQFSNSRSEMNVSTLELGDSALYLCASSVGTGGETQYFGPGTRLLVL.

The chain is built from TRBV5-1 and TRBJ2-7; 8 positions match TRBD1. V was clipped by 0 bases and J by 4 bases; unmatched bases: 3. The germline gives CDR1 SGHRS, CDR2 YFSETQ. The CDR3 extends over 14 amino acids. The CDR3 DNA reads as TGCGCCAGCAGCTTGGGGCAGGGGGCTTACGAGCAGTACTTC. This translates into CASSLGQGAYEQYF.

The V and J genes are TRBV7-2 and TRBJ2-7; 9 nucleotides line up with TRBD1. CDR3 size: 15 residues. Per the germline V gene, CDR1 is SGHTA and CDR2 is FQGNSA. Trimming cost V 1 base and J 3 bases; bases outside gene matches: 4. The chain's CDR3 is CASSLGTGDLYEQYF. Here the CDR3 DNA reads TGTGCCAGCAGCTTAGGGACAGGGGATCTCTACGAGCAGTACTTC.

This CDR3 is CASSRTRDNYYEQYF. The CDR3 DNA reads TGCGCCAGCAGCCGAACCCGGGACAACTACTACGAGCAGTACTTC. The gene calls are TRBV4-3 and TRBJ2-7; TRBD1 might be the D (6 bases). Germline CDR1 LGHNA, CDR2 YSLEER. Trimming took off 4 bases at V and 3 bases at J, with 16 bases between the two ends. CDR3 length: 15 residues.

The chain joins TRBV28 to TRBJ1-1; D not certain. Trimming removed 3 bases from V and 1 base from J, with 9 bases in between. The CDR3 extends over 14 amino acids. The germline V gene has CDR1 MDHEN and CDR2 SYDVKM. For the CDR3, the DNA is TGTGCCAGCAGTTTGGTCTTGAGGAACACTGAAGCTTTCTTT. Its protein is CASSLVLRNTEAFF.

The chain recombines TRBV18 with TRBJ1-5, with a possible D match to TRBD1 (6 bases). With 3 bases removed from V and 1 base from J, the gap between germline ends came to 13 bases. The CDR3 has 16 residues. From germline, CDR1 is KGHSH and CDR2 LQKENI. The CDR3 bases are TGTGCCAGCTCACCGTCACAGGGAGGGAGCAATCAGCCCCAGCATTTT. Residues: CASSPSQGGSNQPQHF.

The genes are TRBV5-4 and TRBJ1-5; TRBD1 might be the D (6 bases). With 2 bases removed from V and 1 base from J, the gap between germline ends came to 19 bases. Germline V gene lookup returns CDR1 SGHNT and CDR2 YYREEE (reference sequence). The CDR3 consists of 18 residues. CDR3 bases: TGTGCCAGCAGCTTACGCGCCAGGGGAAGTTTGAGCAATCAGCCCCAGCATTTT. It yields the protein CASSLRARGSLSNQPQHF.

This chain uses TRBV30 with TRBJ1-6, with D tentatively TRBD1 (5 bases). CDR1 and CDR2 (germline): GTSNPN, SVGIG (reference sequence). Trimming left V 5 bases short and J 7 bases short, with 12 bases between. The CDR3 contains 13 residues. The CDR3 coding sequence is TGTGCCTGGGGGGGGTGGCCAAATTCACCCCTCCACTTT. Protein product: CAWGGWPNSPLHF.

For the CDR3, the DNA is TGTGCCAGCAGCCAAGACGCAAGCGGGGGGTTCTACAATGAGCAGTTCTTC. This sequence encodes CASSQDASGGFYNEQFF. The genes are TRBV4-2 and TRBJ2-1, with 9 nucleotides matching TRBD2. CDR1 and CDR2 from the germline V gene are LGHNA and YNFKEQ. This CDR3 comprises 17 residues. With 0 bases clipped from V and 3 bases from J, the junction kept 6 bases outside the gene matches.

The V call is TRBV5-5, the J call TRBJ2-7; the match to TRBD1 covers 8 bases. The germline V gene has CDR1 SGHKS and CDR2 YYEKEE (reference sequence). The CDR3 covers 14 residues. The V gene end was trimmed by 2 bases and the J gene end by 6 bases; junction bases not matched to a gene: 7. In nucleotides, the CDR3 is TGTGCCAGCAGCTTTCCGACAGGGGTTGCCGAGCAGTACTTC. Its protein is CASSFPTGVAEQYF.

This chain connects TRBV28 to TRBJ2-1, with 11 bases identical to TRBD2. This CDR3 is 15 amino acids long. Looked up from germline, CDR1 is MDHEN and CDR2 is SYDVKM. The V and J ends lost 5 bases and 10 bases, in that order; junction bases with no gene match: 10. The DNA for the CDR3 is TGTGCCAGCAGTATCCCACTAGCGGGAGCACAAGAGCAGTTCTTC. Protein product: CASSIPLAGAQEQFF.

V and J are TRBV18 and TRBJ1-1; tentative D call: TRBD1 (5 bases). Looked up from germline, CDR1 is KGHSH and CDR2 is LQKENI. The CDR3 extends over 16 amino acids. Trimming removed 3 bases at V and 1 base at J, with 15 bases between. The DNA for the CDR3 is TGTGCCAGCTCACCCCTGGGGCAGGGTTGGAACACTGAAGCTTTCTTT. This encodes CASSPLGQGWNTEAFF.

The V gene is TRBV2, the J gene TRBJ2-3; no firm D call. V shed 8 bases and J shed 3 bases, with 12 bases lying between them. The CDR3 covers 13 residues. Germline V CDR1 and CDR2: SNHLY, FYNNEI. Written as DNA, the CDR3 is TGTGCCAGCGTAGCCGAGATAACAGATACGCAGTATTTT. It yields the protein CASVAEITDTQYF.

The rearrangement uses TRBV9 and TRBJ2-5, with 10 bases matching TRBD2. Trimming cost V 0 bases and J 3 bases; bases outside gene matches: 2. The CDR3 has 15 residues. Germline loops: CDR1 SGDLS, CDR2 YYNGEE. In nucleotides, the CDR3 is TGTGCCAGCAGCGTAGACGGACTAGCGGAAGAGACCCAGTACTTC. It translates to CASSVDGLAEETQYF.

This chain uses TRBV5-5 with TRBJ1-2; no firm D call. This CDR3 is 16 amino acids long. V lost 4 bases and J 0 bases, leaving 16 bases between the germline ends. The germline V gene has CDR1 SGHKS and CDR2 YYEKEE (reference sequence). As DNA, the CDR3 is TGTGCCAGCAGCATAGGCGCGGGGATCACTAACTATGGCTACACCTTC. It codes for CASSIGAGITNYGYTF. The full variable domain, in which reference TRBV5-5 and TRBJ1-2 provide the parts outside the CDR3, is DAGVTQSPTHLIKTRGQQVTLRCSPISGHKSVSWYQQVLGQGPQFIFQYYEKEERGRGNFPDRFSARQFPNYSSELNVNALLLGDSALYLCASSIGAGITNYGYTFGSGTRLTVV.

CDR3 in DNA: TGTGCCAGCTCACCCGGGAGAAATCAGCCCCAGCATTTT. This gives the protein CASSPGRNQPQHF. The rearrangement joins TRBV18 to TRBJ1-5; D remains ambiguous. Looked up from germline, CDR1 is KGHSH and CDR2 is LQKENI. The CDR3 loop spans 13 amino acids. The V and J ends lost 3 bases and 4 bases respectively, with 7 bases between them.

The chain links TRBV7-2 to TRBJ1-3; TRBD1 agrees at 7 bases. The trim removed 1 base at V and 2 bases at J, leaving 5 bases unmatched. The CDR3 has 16 amino acids. Germline assignment: CDR1 SGHTA and CDR2 FQGNSA. CDR3 nucleotides: TGTGCCAGCAGCTTAGGGACAGGTGCTACTGGAAACACCATATATTTT. Translated, it gives CASSLGTGATGNTIYF.

The V gene is TRBV18, the J gene TRBJ2-3; D gene ambiguous. Germline CDR1 reads KGHSH; CDR2 reads LQKENI. The CDR3 is made up of 16 amino acids. V shed 3 bases and J shed 3 bases, with 16 bases lying between them. CDR3: CASSPTLAAGTDTQYF. CDR3 nucleotide sequence: TGTGCCAGCTCACCCACCCTCGCGGCCGGTACAGATACGCAGTATTTT. Together with reference TRBV18 and TRBJ2-3, the CDR3 gives the full variable domain: NAGVMQNPRHLVRRRGQEARLRCSPMKGHSHVYWYRQLPEEGLKFMVYLQKENIIDESGMPKERFSAEFPKEGPSILRIQQVVRGDSAAYFCASSPTLAAGTDTQYFGPGTRLTVL.

This clone was seen once. The chain recombines TRBV6-6 with TRBJ1-2, with a possible D match to TRBD1 (6 bases). V was trimmed by 2 bases and J by 8 bases, leaving 12 bases between them. The CDR3 contains 13 residues. Germline-derived CDR1 and CDR2 are MNHNY and SVGAGI (reference sequence). CDR3 coding DNA: TGTGCCAGCAGTTACGGACAGAGGGGAGGCTACACCTTC. Protein sequence: CASSYGQRGGYTF.